This TCR beta chain was sequenced for a study of T cell changes during pregnancy in multiple sclerosis. Method: immunoSEQ multiplex PCR; TCRdb's copy keeps in-frame clones and lacks some. The sample has some 74,000 clones; roughly 92% are singletons. V shed 4 bases and J shed 1 base, with 17 bases lying between them. Germline loops: CDR1 SGHRS, CDR2 YFSETQ. CDR3 length: 16 residues. The source material was peripheral blood, sampled after pregnancy. The origin of this receptor is a female donor in good health, enrolled as a control in a pregnancy study. This rearrangement joins TRBV5-1 to TRBJ1-2, with D tentatively TRBD1 (5 bases). The CDR3 loop is CASSESIDSFNYGYTF. The DNA for the CDR3 is TGCGCCAGCAGCGAATCGATTGACAGTTTTAACTATGGCTACACCTTC.